The text below deals with one T cell receptor beta chain. It lacks a known antigen. One base away there is no much larger clone; base qualities are not given. After removal of 4 bases from V and 7 bases from J, the junction retains 8 bases not matched to a gene. The germline V gene (reference sequence) yields PRHDT for CDR1 and FYEKMQ for CDR2. Taken from cysteine to phenylalanine, the CDR3 has 14 residues. Only CDR3 DNA remains: 42 bases, in frame from the first base. The entry originates in a study of control samples from healthy donors and cancer patients (dated by TCRdb to about 2020). Library creation used the immunoSEQ multiplex PCR assay. Not all clones reach the TCRdb copy of this immuneACCESS table, which keeps in-frame sequences only. Checked studies attribute under half of the gap to unresolved V genes and leave the rest unexplained. The sample profile shows about 120,000 clones; around 90% of them were found once. Together, the top ten hold 2% to 3% of the sample.

The origin of this receptor is a middle-aged man in good health. Source material: blood. The chain joins TRBV13 to TRBJ2-7, with 9 central nucleotides matching TRBD1. The nucleotide sequence is given as TGTGCCAGCAGCTCCCGGGGACAGGGCGGGGAGCAGTACTTC. Translated, it gives CASSSRGQGGEQYF.